This T cell receptor (beta chain) emerged from a study of blood T cell repertoires in COVID-19. As originally analysed: From reference gene primer amplification, estimates of nucleated cell counts were derived. Sequencing was performed with immunoSEQ multiplex PCR; in TCRdb, only in-frame clones are kept and a portion is missing. The V and J calls and clone size were taken over from that table, and D and trimming were inferred from the DNA. The sample records some 260,000 clones, about three quarters being singletons. This clone turned up a few times. The CDR3 consists of 12 residues. CDR1 and CDR2 from the germline V gene are SQVTM and ANQGSEA. J was trimmed by 7 bases and V by 7 bases; bases with no gene match: 6.

V is TRBV29-1 and J is TRBJ1-2; 10 bases match TRBD1. The source of this sequence is a woman aged 80 or over with acute or convalescent COVID-19. The sequenced sample consisted of peripheral blood. The DNA of the CDR3 is TGCAGCGCAGGGACAGGGGAGAGTGGCTACACCTTC. It specifies CSAGTGESGYTF.